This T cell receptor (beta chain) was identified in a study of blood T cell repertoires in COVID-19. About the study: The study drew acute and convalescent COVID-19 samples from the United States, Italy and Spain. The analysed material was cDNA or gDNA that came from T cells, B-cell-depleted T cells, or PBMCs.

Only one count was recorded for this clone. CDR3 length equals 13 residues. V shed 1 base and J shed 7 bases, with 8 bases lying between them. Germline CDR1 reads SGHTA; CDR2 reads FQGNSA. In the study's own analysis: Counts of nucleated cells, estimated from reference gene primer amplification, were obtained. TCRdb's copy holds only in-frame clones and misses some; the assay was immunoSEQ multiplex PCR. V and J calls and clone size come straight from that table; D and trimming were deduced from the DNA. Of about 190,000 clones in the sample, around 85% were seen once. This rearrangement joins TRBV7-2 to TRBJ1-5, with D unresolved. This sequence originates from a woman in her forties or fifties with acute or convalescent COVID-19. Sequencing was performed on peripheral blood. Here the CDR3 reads CASSLGPGQPQHF. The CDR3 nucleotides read TGTGCCAGCAGCTTAGGCCCCGGGCAGCCCCAGCATTTT.